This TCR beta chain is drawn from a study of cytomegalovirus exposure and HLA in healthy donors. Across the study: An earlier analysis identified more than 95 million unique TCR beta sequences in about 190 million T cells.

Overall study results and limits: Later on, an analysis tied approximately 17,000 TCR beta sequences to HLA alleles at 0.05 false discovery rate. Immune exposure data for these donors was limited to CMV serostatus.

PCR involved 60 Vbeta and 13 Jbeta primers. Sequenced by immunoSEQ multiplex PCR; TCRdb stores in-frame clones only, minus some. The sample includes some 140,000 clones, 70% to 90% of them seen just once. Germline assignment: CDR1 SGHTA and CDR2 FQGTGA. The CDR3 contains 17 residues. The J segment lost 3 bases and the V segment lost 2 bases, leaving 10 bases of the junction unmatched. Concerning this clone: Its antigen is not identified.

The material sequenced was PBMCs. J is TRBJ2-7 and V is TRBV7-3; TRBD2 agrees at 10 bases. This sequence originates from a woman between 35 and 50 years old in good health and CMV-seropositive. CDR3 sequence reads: CASSLEASGSAFYEQYF. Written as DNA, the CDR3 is TGTGCCAGCAGCTTAGAGGCTAGCGGGAGTGCTTTCTACGAGCAGTACTTC.